This is a list of T cell receptor beta chains from one sample in a study of cytomegalovirus exposure and HLA in healthy donors. Libraries were prepared by immunoSEQ multiplex PCR; TCRdb keeps only in-frame clonotypes and omits some of them. Of under 85,000 clones listed, around 68% are singletons. The sequenced sample was PBMCs. These receptor sequences come from a woman in her twenties or thirties in good health and CMV-seronegative. CDR3s include the opening cysteine and the closing phenylalanine or tryptophan. D genes are given only for firm matches. Not every row has a clone size; where given, it reads once, few, many or a size class.

>-|-|TRBV9|TRBJ1-1
CASSVSRGRGTEAFF
TGTGCCAGCAGCGTATCGAGAGGGAGGGGCACTGAAGCTTTCTTT
>-|-|TRBV7-9|TRBJ2-7
CASSLVGEDGAYEQYF
TGTGCCAGCAGCTTAGTAGGGGAGGACGGAGCCTACGAGCAGTACTTC
>TRBD1|-|TRBV30|TRBJ1-2
CAWVPRGAGTGSGYTF
TGTGCCTGGGTCCCCCGGGGGGCCGGGACAGGGTCCGGCTACACCTTC
>-|-|TRBV5-1|TRBJ1-2
CASSLFLGGVDGYTF
TGCGCCAGCAGCTTGTTCTTAGGGGGTGTGGATGGCTACACCTTC
>-|few|TRBV2|TRBJ1-2
CASSEALPGDGYTF
TGTGCCAGCAGTGAAGCGTTGCCGGGGGATGGCTACACCTTC
>-|-|TRBV2|TRBJ1-1
CASTPQSGFLGTEAFF
TGTGCCAGCACCCCGCAATCAGGGTTCTTGGGCACTGAAGCTTTCTTT
>-|-|TRBV7-3|TRBJ2-7
CASSTGGSYEQYF
TGTGCCAGCAGCACAGGTGGCTCCTACGAGCAGTACTTC
>TRBD1|-|TRBV15|TRBJ2-7
CATSREAGDRSYEQYF
TGTGCCACCAGCAGAGAAGCCGGGGACAGGTCCTACGAGCAGTACTTC
>TRBD2|-|TRBV6-1|TRBJ2-1
CASSEQAGGHNEQFF
TGTGCCAGCAGTGAACAAGCGGGGGGGCACAATGAGCAGTTCTTC
>TRBD2|many|TRBV7-2|TRBJ2-1
CASSLATSGGADNEQFF
TGTGCCAGCAGCTTAGCGACTAGCGGGGGGGCGGACAATGAGCAGTTCTTC
>TRBD1|-|TRBV5-6|TRBJ1-6
CASSLDGQGNSPLHF
TGTGCCAGCAGCTTGGATGGACAGGGTAATTCACCCCTCCACTTT
>-|-|TRBV9|TRBJ1-3
CASSVDPGSGNTIYF
TGTGCCAGCAGCGTAGACCCCGGCTCTGGAAACACCATATATTTT
>TRBD1|many|TRBV4-3|TRBJ2-7
CASSHSGTGETYEQYF
TGCGCCAGCAGCCATTCAGGGACAGGGGAGACCTACGAGCAGTACTTC
>-|-|TRBV5-6|TRBJ2-7
CASSSLQGIYEQYF
TGTGCCAGCAGCTCACTTCAGGGCATTTACGAGCAGTACTTC
>-|few|TRBV4-2|TRBJ1-6
CASSQVVGRVGNSPLHF
TGTGCCAGCAGCCAAGTAGTTGGTCGGGTCGGCAATTCACCCCTCCACTTT
>TRBD1|-|TRBV6-1|TRBJ1-2
CASSTGGGGYGYTF
TGTGCCAGCAGCACAGGGGGTGGGGGCTATGGCTACACCTTC
>-|-|TRBV11-2|TRBJ2-2
CASSFQGSGELFF
TGTGCCAGCAGCTTCCAGGGGTCCGGGGAGCTGTTTTTT
>-|-|TRBV27|TRBJ2-7
CASSSLAGYEQYF
TGTGCCAGCAGTTCCCTTGCGGGCTACGAGCAGTACTTC
>-|once|TRBV5-1|TRBJ2-3
CASSLQTDTQYF
TGCGCCAGCAGCCTGCAGACAGATACGCAGTATTTT
>TRBD2|-|TRBV4-2|TRBJ2-3
CASSQSPGTRASDTQYF
TGTGCCAGCAGCCAGAGCCCCGGGACTAGGGCCTCGGATACGCAGTATTTT
>TRBD1|-|TRBV5-4|TRBJ2-5
CASSAPGTGEETQYF
TGTGCCAGCAGCGCACCCGGGACAGGGGAAGAGACCCAGTACTTC
>-|once|TRBV5-1|TRBJ2-7
CASSLGLEGVYEQYF
TGCGCCAGCAGCTTGGGTCTAGAGGGGGTATACGAGCAGTACTTC
>TRBD2|-|TRBV7-3|TRBJ2-5
CASGGGGYQETQYF
TGTGCCAGCGGTGGCGGGGGATACCAAGAGACCCAGTACTTC
>TRBD1|-|TRBV19|TRBJ2-7
CASSTGQYEQYF
TGTGCCAGTAGTACGGGACAGTACGAGCAGTACTTC